This is a list of T cell receptor beta chains from one sample in a study of T cell responses to AZD1222 COVID-19 vaccine. Profiling relied on immunoSEQ multiplex PCR, and the TCRdb table lists in-frame clones only, not all of them. The table includes more than 140,000 clones, approximately 88% detected once. Sequences were derived from peripheral blood, sampled on day 0 of AZD1222 vaccination. These receptors were taken from an adult in good health. The CDR3 runs from the conserved cysteine through the conserved F or W. The order of the fields is clone size, V gene, J gene, D gene, CDR3 DNA, CDR3 protein. D genes are given only for firm matches. Rows give clone size only sometimes, using once, few, many, or a class for an expanded clone.

-	TRBV9	TRBJ2-1	-	TGTGCCAGCAGCGTAGTGCCGTCTGAGCAGTTCTTC	CASSVVPSEQFF
-	TRBV7-3	TRBJ2-1	-	TGTGCCAGCAGCTTAGCCATAGCTGGGAACAATGAGCAGTTCTTC	CASSLAIAGNNEQFF
-	TRBV6-2/TRBV6-3	TRBJ2-6	-	TGTGCCAGCAGCCCACAGGGCTTCTCTGGGGCCAACGTCCTGACTTTC	CASSPQGFSGANVLTF
-	TRBV2	TRBJ2-2	TRBD1	TGTGCCAGCAGAGGGGGACAGCAGTCCGGGGAGCTGTTTTTT	CASRGGQQSGELFF
-	TRBV9	TRBJ2-7	TRBD2	TGTGCCAGCAGCGTAGCTACGGGGGGTAGCAGCGAGCAGTACTTC	CASSVATGGSSEQYF
-	TRBV24-1	TRBJ2-1	-	TGTGCCACCAGTGATTCGAGGGACGGCTCCTACAATGAGCAGTTCTTC	CATSDSRDGSYNEQFF
once	TRBV10-2	TRBJ2-1	-	TGCGCCAGCAGGAAGGCGCCGCAGGGGCTTAGCTCCTACAATGAGCAGTTCTTC	CASRKAPQGLSSYNEQFF
few	TRBV6-5	TRBJ2-1	-	TGTGCCAGCAGAAAACTCAGGGCAGATGAGCAGTTCTTC	CASRKLRADEQFF
-	TRBV7-8	TRBJ1-5	-	TGTGCCAGCAGCCCGACAAGTTCTCAGCCCCAGCATTTT	CASSPTSSQPQHF
-	TRBV5-6	TRBJ1-5	TRBD1	TGTGCCAGCAGCTTGGGCGGGACAGGGGGCTCATGGCAGCCCCAGCATTTT	CASSLGGTGGSWQPQHF
-	TRBV30	TRBJ2-5	TRBD2	TGTGCCTGGACAAACCCGGGACTAGTGGGAGAGACCCAGTACTTC	CAWTNPGLVGETQYF
-	TRBV30	TRBJ1-2	-	TGTGCCTGGAGTGTACTGGTTCGCTACACCTTC	CAWSVLVRYTF
-	TRBV24-1	TRBJ2-3	TRBD2	TGTGCCACCAGTGAGGGGGACTATTCGAGCACAGATACGCAGTATTTT	CATSEGDYSSTDTQYF
-	TRBV28	TRBJ2-3	-	TGTGCCAGCAGTTTACCAACAGGGAAGAGCACAGATACGCAGTATTTT	CASSLPTGKSTDTQYF
-	TRBV4-2	TRBJ2-3	-	TGTGCCAGCAGCCAAGAAGGGATGGCAGATACGCAGTATTTT	CASSQEGMADTQYF
-	TRBV15	TRBJ1-3	-	TGTGCCACCAGCAGAGATAGTGCGGGATCCGCGGACACCATATATTTT	CATSRDSAGSADTIYF
-	TRBV7-2	TRBJ2-7	-	TGTGCCAGCAGCTTAGCGGGACGGGACTACGAGCAGTACTTC	CASSLAGRDYEQYF
-	TRBV29-1	TRBJ2-3	-	TGCAGCGTTAGCTTAAGCACAGATACGCAGTATTTT	CSVSLSTDTQYF
once	TRBV24-1	TRBJ2-1	TRBD2	TGTGCCACCAGTGATTTGCGGGGAGGGCCGTCAAATGAGCAGTTCTTC	CATSDLRGGPSNEQFF
once	TRBV6-2/TRBV6-3	TRBJ1-5	-	TGTGCCAGCAGTCCCCACAACCAGCCCCAGCATTTT	CASSPHNQPQHF
-	TRBV11-3	TRBJ2-1	-	TGTGCCAGCAGCAAGGAGGGGGATGAGCAGTTCTTC	CASSKEGDEQFF
-	TRBV9	TRBJ2-3	TRBD2	TGTGCCAGCAGCGCGCTAGCGGGAGGGCCAGATACGCAGTATTTT	CASSALAGGPDTQYF
-	TRBV27	TRBJ2-5	TRBD2	TGTGCCAGCAGTGTTATGAGCGGCGGGAGTTTGTCCCAGTACTTC	CASSVMSGGSLSQYF
-	TRBV2	TRBJ2-7	TRBD1	TGTGCCAGCAGAGGTGGAGACAGGGGGCGAGAGCAGTACTTC	CASRGGDRGREQYF
-	TRBV7-8	TRBJ2-1	-	TGTGCCAGCAGATTCACAGCAAGCTCCTACAATGAGCAGTTCTTC	CASRFTASSYNEQFF
-	TRBV7-2	TRBJ2-2	TRBD2	TGTGCCAGCAGCCCGCGACTAGCGGGAGGCACCGGGGAGCTGTTTTTT	CASSPRLAGGTGELFF
-	TRBV7-6	TRBJ2-2	-	TGTGCCAGCAGCTTAGAAACTGGGGGCGCTACCGGGGAGCTGTTTTTT	CASSLETGGATGELFF
-	TRBV27	TRBJ1-3	-	TGTGCCAGCAGTTTAGGAAATACCATATATTTT	CASSLGNTIYF
-	TRBV18	TRBJ2-7	-	TGTGCCAGCTCACCTTCCGGGACGGGTCCATACGAGCAGTACTTC	CASSPSGTGPYEQYF
-	TRBV27	TRBJ1-2	-	TGTGCCAGCAACCCCGCCCTGGGGGCCTACGGATCTTGGTCTGGCTACACCTTC	CASNPALGAYGSWSGYTF
-	TRBV30	TRBJ1-1	-	TGTGCCTGGACGAAGGCCATGAACACTGAAGCTTTCTTT	CAWTKAMNTEAFF
-	TRBV4-2	TRBJ2-7	TRBD1	TGTGCCAGCAGCCAGGATGGACAGGGCCCCTACGAGCAGTACTTC	CASSQDGQGPYEQYF
few	TRBV20-1	TRBJ1-1	-	TGCAGTGCTAGTCAGGGATGGTGGACTGAAGCTTTCTTT	CSASQGWWTEAFF
-	TRBV7-8	TRBJ2-1	-	TGTGCCAGCAGTTTAGCGGAATTCTCCTACAATGAGCAGTTCTTC	CASSLAEFSYNEQFF
-	TRBV28	TRBJ1-2	-	TGTGCCAGCAGTCTCCTCTCCCCGGGACATTCTCCCATTGGCTACACCTTC	CASSLLSPGHSPIGYTF
-	TRBV11-3	TRBJ1-6	-	TGTGCCAGCAGCTTAGGTACTCTCGGTTCACCCCTCCACTTT	CASSLGTLGSPLHF
once	TRBV18	TRBJ1-5	-	TGTGCCAGCTCAGAAGCTTCAGGGCGGCCCCAGCATTTT	CASSEASGRPQHF
once	TRBV27	TRBJ2-1	-	TGTGCCAGCGGCGGGTGGGCCGGGGAGCAGTTCTTC	CASGGWAGEQFF
-	TRBV5-6	TRBJ1-2	TRBD1	TGTGCCAGCACCACAGACAGGGTTGACTATGGCTACACCTTC	CASTTDRVDYGYTF
-	TRBV28	TRBJ1-5	-	TGTGCCAGCAGTTTGGGGCAGGGCTATCAGCCCCAGCATTTT	CASSLGQGYQPQHF
-	TRBV19	TRBJ1-3	-	TGTGCCAGTAGTATGACCGCCCGAGTAGCAAACACCATATATTTT	CASSMTARVANTIYF
-	TRBV19	TRBJ2-3	-	TGTGCCAGTATGAACCCTGGCACAGATACGCAGTATTTT	CASMNPGTDTQYF
-	TRBV11-2	TRBJ2-7	TRBD1	TGTGCCAGCAGCCCAGGGGGCTCTTCCGAGCAGTACTTC	CASSPGGSSEQYF
-	TRBV6-5	TRBJ2-7	TRBD1	TGTGCCAGCAGTCTCGGACAGGGGACTATCTACGAGCAGTACTTC	CASSLGQGTIYEQYF
-	TRBV5-1	TRBJ1-1	-	TGCGCCAGCAGCTTAGGGAGAACTGAAGCTTTCTTT	CASSLGRTEAFF
-	TRBV6-5	TRBJ2-2	-	TGTGCCAGCAGTTACACCGCCGGGGAGCTGTTTTTT	CASSYTAGELFF
-	TRBV6-5	TRBJ1-2	-	TGTGCCAGCAGTCGTCAACAGGGTAGATATGGCTACACCTTC	CASSRQQGRYGYTF
once	TRBV24-1	TRBJ2-1	TRBD1	TGTGCCACCAGTGGGAAGGGGGCGAACAATGAGCAGTTCTTC	CATSGKGANNEQFF
-	TRBV4-2	TRBJ1-3	-	TGTGCCAGCAGCCCTTCTACGACCGCTAGCTCTGGAAACACCATATATTTT	CASSPSTTASSGNTIYF
-	TRBV29-1	TRBJ1-1	-	TGCAGCGTTGGTCGGGGAAGGAACACTGAAGCTTTCTTT	CSVGRGRNTEAFF
-	TRBV19	TRBJ2-2	-	TGTGCCAGTAGTATGCGGGTTGAAACCGGGGAGCTGTTTTTT	CASSMRVETGELFF
-	TRBV7-9	TRBJ1-2	TRBD1	TGTGCCAGCAGCACCAGAACAGGGGACACTAACTATGGCTACACCTTC	CASSTRTGDTNYGYTF
-	TRBV27	TRBJ2-2	-	TGTGCCAGCAGTCAAAACAGCGGAACGAACACCGGGGAGCTGTTTTTT	CASSQNSGTNTGELFF
-	TRBV7-3	TRBJ2-1	-	TGTGCCAGCAGCAAGGACCCAGCTGGGCCCTACAATGAGCAGTTCTTC	CASSKDPAGPYNEQFF
-	TRBV5-1	TRBJ2-5	TRBD1	TGCGCCAGCAGCTTGGACAGGGGGTACCAAGAGACCCAGTACTTC	CASSLDRGYQETQYF
-	TRBV14	TRBJ2-1	-	TGTGCCAGCAGCCATCAGCGCTATGAGCAGTTCTTC	CASSHQRYEQFF
-	TRBV7-9	TRBJ1-2	-	TGTGCCAGCAGCCCCCCGGGGGTCTATGGCTACACCTTC	CASSPPGVYGYTF
-	TRBV5-5	TRBJ1-5	-	TGTGCCAGCATCTTGCGGGACTCACTCAATCAGCCCCAGCATTTT	CASILRDSLNQPQHF